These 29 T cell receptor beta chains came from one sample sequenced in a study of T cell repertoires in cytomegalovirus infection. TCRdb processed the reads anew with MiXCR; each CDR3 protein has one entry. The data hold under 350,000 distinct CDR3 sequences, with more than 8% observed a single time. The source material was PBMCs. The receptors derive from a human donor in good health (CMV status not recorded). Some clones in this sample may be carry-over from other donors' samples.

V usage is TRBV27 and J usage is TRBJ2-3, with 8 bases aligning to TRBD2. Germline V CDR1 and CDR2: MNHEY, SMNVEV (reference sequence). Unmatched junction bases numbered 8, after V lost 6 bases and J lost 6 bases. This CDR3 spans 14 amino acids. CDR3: CASRSGGGPDTQYF. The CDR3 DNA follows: TGTGCCAGCAGGTCGGGAGGGGGTCCGGATACGCAGTATTTT.

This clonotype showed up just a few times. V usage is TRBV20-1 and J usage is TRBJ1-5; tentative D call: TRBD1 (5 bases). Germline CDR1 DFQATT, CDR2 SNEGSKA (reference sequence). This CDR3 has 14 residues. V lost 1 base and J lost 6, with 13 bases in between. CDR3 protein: CSARVGEVSQPQHF. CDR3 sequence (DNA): TGCAGTGCTAGAGTGGGGGAGGTGAGTCAGCCCCAGCATTTT.

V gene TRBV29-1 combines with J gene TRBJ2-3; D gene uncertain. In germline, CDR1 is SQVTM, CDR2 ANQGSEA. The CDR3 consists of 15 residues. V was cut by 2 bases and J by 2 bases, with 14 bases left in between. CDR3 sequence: CSVEPRATDTDTQYF. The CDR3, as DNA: TGCAGCGTTGAACCCCGGGCCACCGACACAGATACGCAGTATTTT.

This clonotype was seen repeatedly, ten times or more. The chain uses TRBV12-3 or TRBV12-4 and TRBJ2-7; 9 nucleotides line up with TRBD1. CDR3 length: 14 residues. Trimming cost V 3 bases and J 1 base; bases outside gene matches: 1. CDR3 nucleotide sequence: TGTGCCAGCAGTTTTGGACAGGGGTCCTACGAGCAGTACTTC. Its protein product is CASSFGQGSYEQYF.

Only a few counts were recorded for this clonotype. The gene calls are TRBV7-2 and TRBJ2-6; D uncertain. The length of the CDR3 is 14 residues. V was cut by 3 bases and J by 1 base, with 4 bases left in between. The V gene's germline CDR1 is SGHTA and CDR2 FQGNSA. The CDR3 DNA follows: TGTGCCAGCAGCTTCACGTCTGGGGCCAACGTCCTGACTTTC. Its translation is CASSFTSGANVLTF.

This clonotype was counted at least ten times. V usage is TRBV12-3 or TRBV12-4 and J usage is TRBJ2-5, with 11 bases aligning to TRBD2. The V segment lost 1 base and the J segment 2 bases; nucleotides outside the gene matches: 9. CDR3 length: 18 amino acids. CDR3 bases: TGTGCCAGCAGTTTAGATATTTCCTGGACTAGCGGGCAAGAGACCCAGTACTTC. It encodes CASSLDISWTSGQETQYF.

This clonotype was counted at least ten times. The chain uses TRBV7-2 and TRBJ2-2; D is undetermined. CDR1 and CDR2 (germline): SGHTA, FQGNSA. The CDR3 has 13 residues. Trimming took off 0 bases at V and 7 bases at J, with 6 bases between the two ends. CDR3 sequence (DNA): TGTGCCAGCAGCTTAGCCCAAGGCGGGGAGCTGTTTTTT. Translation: CASSLAQGGELFF.

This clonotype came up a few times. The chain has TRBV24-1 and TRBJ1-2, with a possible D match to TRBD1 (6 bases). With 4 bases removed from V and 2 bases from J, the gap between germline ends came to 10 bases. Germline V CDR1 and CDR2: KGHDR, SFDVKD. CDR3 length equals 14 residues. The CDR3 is CATSETTGNYGYTF. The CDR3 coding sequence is TGTGCCACCAGTGAAACAACAGGGAACTATGGCTACACCTTC.

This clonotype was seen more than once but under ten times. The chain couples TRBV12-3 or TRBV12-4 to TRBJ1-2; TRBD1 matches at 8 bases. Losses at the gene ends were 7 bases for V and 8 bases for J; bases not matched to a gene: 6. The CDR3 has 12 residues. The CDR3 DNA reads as TGTGCCAGCACCACCGGGACAGGCGGCTACACCTTC. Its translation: CASTTGTGGYTF.

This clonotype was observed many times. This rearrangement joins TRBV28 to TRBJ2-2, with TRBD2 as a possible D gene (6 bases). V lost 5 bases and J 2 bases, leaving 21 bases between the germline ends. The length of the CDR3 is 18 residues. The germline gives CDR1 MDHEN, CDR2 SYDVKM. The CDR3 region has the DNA TGTGCCAGCAGTACGGACGTCCTTAGCGGACCAAACACCGGGGAGCTGTTTTTT. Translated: CASSTDVLSGPNTGELFF. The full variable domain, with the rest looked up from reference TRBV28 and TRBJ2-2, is DVKVTQSSRYLVKRTGEKVFLECVQDMDHENMFWYRQDPGLGLRLIYFSYDVKMKEKGDIPEGYSVSREKKERFSLILESASTNQTSMYLCASSTDVLSGPNTGELFFGEGSRLTVL.

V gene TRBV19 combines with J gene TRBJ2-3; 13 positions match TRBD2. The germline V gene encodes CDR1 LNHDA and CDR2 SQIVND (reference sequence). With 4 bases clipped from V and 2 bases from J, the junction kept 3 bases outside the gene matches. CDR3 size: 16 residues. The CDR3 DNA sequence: TGTGCCAGTAGTAAAGGGACTAGCGGGAACACAGATACGCAGTATTTT. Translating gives CASSKGTSGNTDTQYF.

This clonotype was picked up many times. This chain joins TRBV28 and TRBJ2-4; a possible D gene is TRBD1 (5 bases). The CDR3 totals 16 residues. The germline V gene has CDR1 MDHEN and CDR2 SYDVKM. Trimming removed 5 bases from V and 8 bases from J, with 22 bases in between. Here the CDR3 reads CASSPSHGHRRDIQYF. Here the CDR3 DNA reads TGTGCCAGCAGTCCTTCCCACGGACATCGTCGGGACATTCAGTACTTC.

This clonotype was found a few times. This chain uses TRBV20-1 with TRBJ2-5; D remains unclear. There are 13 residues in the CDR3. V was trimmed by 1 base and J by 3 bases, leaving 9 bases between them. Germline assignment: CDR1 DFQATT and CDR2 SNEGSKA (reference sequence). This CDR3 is CSARVVPKETQYF. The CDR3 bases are TGCAGTGCTAGAGTAGTCCCAAAAGAGACCCAGTACTTC.

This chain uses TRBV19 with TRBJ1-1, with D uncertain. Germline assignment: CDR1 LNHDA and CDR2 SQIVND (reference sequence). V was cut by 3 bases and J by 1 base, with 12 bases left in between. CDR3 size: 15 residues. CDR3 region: CASSIWGRKNTEAFF. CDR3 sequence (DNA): TGTGCCAGTAGTATCTGGGGTCGGAAGAACACTGAAGCTTTCTTT. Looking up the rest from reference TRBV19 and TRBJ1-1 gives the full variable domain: DGGITQSPKYLFRKEGQNVTLSCEQNLNHDAMYWYRQDPGQGLRLIYYSQIVNDFQKGDIAEGYSVSREKKESFPLTVTSAQKNPTAFYLCASSIWGRKNTEAFFGQGTRLTVV.

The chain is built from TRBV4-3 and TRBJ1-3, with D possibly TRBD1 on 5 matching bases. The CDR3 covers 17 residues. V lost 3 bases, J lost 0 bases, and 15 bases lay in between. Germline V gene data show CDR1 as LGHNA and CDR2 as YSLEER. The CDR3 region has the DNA TGCGCCAGCAGCCAGACTGGGGACTCCATCTCTGGAAACACCATATATTTT. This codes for CASSQTGDSISGNTIYF.

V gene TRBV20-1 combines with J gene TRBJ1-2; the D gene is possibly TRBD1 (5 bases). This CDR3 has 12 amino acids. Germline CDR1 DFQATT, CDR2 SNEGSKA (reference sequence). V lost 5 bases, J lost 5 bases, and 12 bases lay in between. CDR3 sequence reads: CSAGAGRYGYTF. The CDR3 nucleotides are TGCAGTGCTGGGGCGGGACGGTATGGCTACACCTTC.

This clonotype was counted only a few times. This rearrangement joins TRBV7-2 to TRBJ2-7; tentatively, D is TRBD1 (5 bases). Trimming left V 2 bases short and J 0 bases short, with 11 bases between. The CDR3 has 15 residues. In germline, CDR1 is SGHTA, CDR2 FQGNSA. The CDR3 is CASSLSQGISYEQYF. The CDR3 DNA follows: TGTGCCAGCAGCTTATCCCAGGGCATCTCCTACGAGCAGTACTTC.

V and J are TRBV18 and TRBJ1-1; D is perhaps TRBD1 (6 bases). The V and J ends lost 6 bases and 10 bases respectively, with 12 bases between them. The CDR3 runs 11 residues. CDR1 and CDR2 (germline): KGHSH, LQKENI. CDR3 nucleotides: TGTGCCAGCTCCCCAGGGGATTCAGCTTTCTTT. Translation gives CASSPGDSAFF.

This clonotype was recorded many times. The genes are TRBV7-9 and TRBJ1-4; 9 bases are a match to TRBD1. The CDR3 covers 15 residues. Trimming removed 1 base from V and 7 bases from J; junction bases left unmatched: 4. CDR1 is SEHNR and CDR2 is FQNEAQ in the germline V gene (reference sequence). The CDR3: CASSLGDREGEKLFF. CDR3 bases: TGTGCCAGCAGCTTAGGGGACAGGGAGGGTGAAAAACTGTTTTTT.

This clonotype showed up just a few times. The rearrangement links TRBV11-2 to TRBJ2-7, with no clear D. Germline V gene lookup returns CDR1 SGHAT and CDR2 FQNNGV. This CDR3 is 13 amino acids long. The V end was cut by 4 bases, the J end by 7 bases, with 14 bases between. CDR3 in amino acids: CASSSSRPSEQYF. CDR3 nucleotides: TGTGCCAGCAGCTCGAGCAGACCATCGGAGCAGTACTTC.

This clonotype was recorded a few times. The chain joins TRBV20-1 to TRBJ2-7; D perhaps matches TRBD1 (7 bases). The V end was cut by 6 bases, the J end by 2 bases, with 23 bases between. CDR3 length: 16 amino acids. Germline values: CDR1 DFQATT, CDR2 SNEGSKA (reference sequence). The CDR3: CSAAGGRGDLAYEQYF. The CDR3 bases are TGCAGTGCAGCAGGGGGAAGAGGGGACTTGGCCTACGAGCAGTACTTC.

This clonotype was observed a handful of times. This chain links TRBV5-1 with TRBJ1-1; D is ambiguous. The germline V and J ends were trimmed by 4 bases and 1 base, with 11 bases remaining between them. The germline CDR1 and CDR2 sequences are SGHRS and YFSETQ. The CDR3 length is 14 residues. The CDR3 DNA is TGCGCCAGCAGCCACGGCAGCCCGAACACTGAAGCTTTCTTT. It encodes CASSHGSPNTEAFF.

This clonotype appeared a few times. For the CDR3, the DNA is TGTGCCAGCAGTTTATGGGGGGCCAATGAAAAACTGTTTTTT. Encoded protein: CASSLWGANEKLFF. The V call is TRBV27, the J call TRBJ1-4, with a possible D match to TRBD1 (6 bases). The CDR3 is 14 residues long. V lost 1 base, J lost 5 bases, and 8 bases lay in between. The V gene's germline CDR1 is MNHEY and CDR2 SMNVEV (reference sequence). The complete variable domain, with remaining parts taken from reference TRBV27 and TRBJ1-4, reads EAQVTQNPRYLITVTGKKLTVTCSQNMNHEYMSWYRQDPGLGLRQIYYSMNVEVTDKGDVPEGYKVSRKEKRNFPLILESPSPNQTSLYFCASSLWGANEKLFFGSGTQLSVL.

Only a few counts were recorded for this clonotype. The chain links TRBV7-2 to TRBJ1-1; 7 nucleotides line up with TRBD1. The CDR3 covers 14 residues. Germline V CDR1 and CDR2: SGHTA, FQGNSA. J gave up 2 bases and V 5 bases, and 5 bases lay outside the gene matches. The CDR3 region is CASSPDRFNTEAFF. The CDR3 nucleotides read TGTGCCAGCAGCCCGGACAGGTTCAACACTGAAGCTTTCTTT. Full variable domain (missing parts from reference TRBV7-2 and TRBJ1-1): GAGVSQSPSNKVTEKGKDVELRCDPISGHTALYWYRQSLGQGLEFLIYFQGNSAPDKSGLPSDRFSAERTGGSVSTLTIQRTQQEDSAVYLCASSPDRFNTEAFFGQGTRLTVV.

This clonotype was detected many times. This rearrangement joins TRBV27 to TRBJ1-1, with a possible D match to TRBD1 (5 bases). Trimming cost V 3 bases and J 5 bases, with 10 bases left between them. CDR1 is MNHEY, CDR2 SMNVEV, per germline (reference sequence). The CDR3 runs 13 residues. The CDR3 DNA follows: TGTGCCAGCAGTTTCGGGGGGGGGACTGAAGCTTTCTTT. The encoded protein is CASSFGGGTEAFF.

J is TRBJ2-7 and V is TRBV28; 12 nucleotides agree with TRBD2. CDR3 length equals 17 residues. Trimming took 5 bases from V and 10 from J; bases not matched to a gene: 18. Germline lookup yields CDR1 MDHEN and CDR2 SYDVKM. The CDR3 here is CASSHRTSGINLRGQYF. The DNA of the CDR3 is TGTGCCAGCAGTCATCGGACTAGCGGGATTAACCTACGAGGACAGTACTTC.

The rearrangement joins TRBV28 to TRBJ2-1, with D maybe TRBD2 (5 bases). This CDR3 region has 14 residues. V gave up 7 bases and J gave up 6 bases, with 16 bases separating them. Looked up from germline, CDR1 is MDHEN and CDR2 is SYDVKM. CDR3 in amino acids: CASKTDAAGNEQFF. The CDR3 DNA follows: TGTGCCAGCAAAACCGATGCGGCGGGCAATGAGCAGTTCTTC.

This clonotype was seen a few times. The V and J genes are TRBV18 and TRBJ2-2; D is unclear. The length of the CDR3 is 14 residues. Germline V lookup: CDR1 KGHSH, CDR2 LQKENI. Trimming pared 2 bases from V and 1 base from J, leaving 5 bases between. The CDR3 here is CASSPNMNTGELFF. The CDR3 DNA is TGTGCCAGCTCACCAAACATGAACACCGGGGAGCTGTTTTTT.

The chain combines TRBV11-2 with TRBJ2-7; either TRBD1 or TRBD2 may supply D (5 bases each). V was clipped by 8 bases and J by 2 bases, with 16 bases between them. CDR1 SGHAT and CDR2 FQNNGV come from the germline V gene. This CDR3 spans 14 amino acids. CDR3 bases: TGTGCCAGCGAACCCGGGACGGGCACCTACGAGCAGTACTTC. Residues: CASEPGTGTYEQYF.